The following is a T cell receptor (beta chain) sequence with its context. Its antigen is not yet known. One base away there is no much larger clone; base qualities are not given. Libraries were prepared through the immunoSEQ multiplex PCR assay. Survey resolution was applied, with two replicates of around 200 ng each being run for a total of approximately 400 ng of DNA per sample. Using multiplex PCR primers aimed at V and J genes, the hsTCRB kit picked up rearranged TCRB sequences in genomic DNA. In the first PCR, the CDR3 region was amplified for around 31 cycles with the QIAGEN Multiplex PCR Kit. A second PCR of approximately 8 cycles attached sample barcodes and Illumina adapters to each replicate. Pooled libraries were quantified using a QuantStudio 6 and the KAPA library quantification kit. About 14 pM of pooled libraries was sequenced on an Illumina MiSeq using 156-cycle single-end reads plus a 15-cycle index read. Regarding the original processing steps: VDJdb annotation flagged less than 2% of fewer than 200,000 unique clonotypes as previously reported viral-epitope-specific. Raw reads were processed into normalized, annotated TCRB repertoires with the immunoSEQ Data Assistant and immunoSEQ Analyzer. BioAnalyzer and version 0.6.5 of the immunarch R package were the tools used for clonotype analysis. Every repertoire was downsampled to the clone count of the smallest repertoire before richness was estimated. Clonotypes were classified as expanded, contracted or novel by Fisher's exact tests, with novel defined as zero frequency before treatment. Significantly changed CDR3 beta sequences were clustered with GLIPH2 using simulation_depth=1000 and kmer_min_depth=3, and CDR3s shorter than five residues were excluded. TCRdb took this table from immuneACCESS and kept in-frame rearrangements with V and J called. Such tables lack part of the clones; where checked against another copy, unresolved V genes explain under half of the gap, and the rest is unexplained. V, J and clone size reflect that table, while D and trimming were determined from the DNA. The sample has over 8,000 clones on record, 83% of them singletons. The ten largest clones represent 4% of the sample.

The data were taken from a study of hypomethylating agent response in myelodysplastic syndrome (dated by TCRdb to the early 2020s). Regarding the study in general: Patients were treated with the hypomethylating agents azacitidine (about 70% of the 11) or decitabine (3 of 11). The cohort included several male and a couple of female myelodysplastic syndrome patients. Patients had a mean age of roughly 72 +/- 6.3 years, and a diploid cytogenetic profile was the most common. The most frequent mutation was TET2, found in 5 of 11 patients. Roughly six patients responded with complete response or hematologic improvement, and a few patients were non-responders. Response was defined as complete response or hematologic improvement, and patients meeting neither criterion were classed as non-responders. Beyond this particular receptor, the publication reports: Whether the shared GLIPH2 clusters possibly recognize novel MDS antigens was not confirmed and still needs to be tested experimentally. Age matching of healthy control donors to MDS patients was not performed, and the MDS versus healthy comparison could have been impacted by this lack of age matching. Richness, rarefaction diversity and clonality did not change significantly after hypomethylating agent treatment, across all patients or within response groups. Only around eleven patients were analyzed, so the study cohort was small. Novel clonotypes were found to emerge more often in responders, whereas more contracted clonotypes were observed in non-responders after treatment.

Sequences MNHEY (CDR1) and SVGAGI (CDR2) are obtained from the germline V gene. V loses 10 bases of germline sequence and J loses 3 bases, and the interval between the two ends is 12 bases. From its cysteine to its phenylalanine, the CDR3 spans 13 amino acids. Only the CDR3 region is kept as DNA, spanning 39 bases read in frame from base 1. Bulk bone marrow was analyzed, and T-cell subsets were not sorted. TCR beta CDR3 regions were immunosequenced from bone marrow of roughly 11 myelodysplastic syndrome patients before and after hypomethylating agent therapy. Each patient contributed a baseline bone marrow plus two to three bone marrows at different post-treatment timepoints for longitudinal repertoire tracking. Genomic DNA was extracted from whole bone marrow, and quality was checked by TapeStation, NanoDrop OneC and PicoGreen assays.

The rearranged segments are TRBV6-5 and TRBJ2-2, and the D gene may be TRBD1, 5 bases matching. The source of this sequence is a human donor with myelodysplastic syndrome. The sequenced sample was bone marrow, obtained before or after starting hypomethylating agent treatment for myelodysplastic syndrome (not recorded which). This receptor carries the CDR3 CAIGRQYTGELFF. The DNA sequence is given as TGTGCCATAGGGCGACAGTACACCGGGGAGCTGTTTTTT.